This T cell receptor (beta chain) was sequenced for a study of breast tumors, draining lymph nodes, adjacent tissues (dated by TCRdb to about 2016). For the wider study: Breast cancer patients provided tumor, adjacent nontumor tissue and axillary lymph nodes, and the study compared the TCR beta repertoires across these three sources. The study aimed to assess the relationships and possible T-cell exchange between tumor, surrounding tissue and draining lymph node repertoires in human breast cancer. Study-wide findings and limitations: Tumor and nontumor tissue repertoires were significantly more similar in luminal-like than in basal-like breast cancer. Tumor T-cell repertoires showed less diversity than lymph node repertoires and more diversity than nontumor tissue repertoires, and tumor T-cell repertoires showed preferential V and J gene usage. The study presented the conclusion that tumor T cells originate in lymph nodes as consistent with a hypothesis, not as something directly demonstrated. The data were considered consistent with most tumor T cells being derived from the lymph node and subsequently expanding within tumor tissue.

As encoded in the germline V gene, CDR1 is SGHVS while CDR2 is FQNEAQ. Its CDR3 holds 15 amino acids, cysteine through phenylalanine. Only CDR3 DNA is held: 45 bases, read in frame from base 1. Deletion took 8 bases off V and 6 bases off J, with a span of 20 bases between the germline ends. The lymph node samples were taken from the axillary draining lymph nodes of breast cancer patients. This clonotype was counted ten times or more. Its target antigen remains unknown. There are no base qualities to consult, and no much larger clone falls within one base. Sequencing instrument: Illumina HiSeq 2000. Multiplex PCR amplification was used to generate the TCR beta chain libraries. High-throughput sequencing was used to analyze the amplified TCR beta chain products. The public reads were run again by TCRdb, first through fastp at Q25 and then through MiXCR, and only productive beta chains were kept. Each CDR3 protein appears once, grouped with its most common genes and DNA. The sample table contains about 180,000 distinct CDR3 sequences; only one count was recorded for roughly a third of them. Of the sample, approximately 4.2% falls within the top ten clones.

Recombination joined TRBV7-8 with TRBJ2-1; there is no confident call for the D gene. The sequence was obtained from a female donor with breast cancer. Some clones in this sample may be carry-over from other donors' samples. The source material was axillary lymph node tissue. CDR3 region: CASGYLPGSGNEQFF. The nucleotides read TGTGCCAGCGGCTACCTCCCCGGGTCGGGCAATGAGCAGTTCTTC.